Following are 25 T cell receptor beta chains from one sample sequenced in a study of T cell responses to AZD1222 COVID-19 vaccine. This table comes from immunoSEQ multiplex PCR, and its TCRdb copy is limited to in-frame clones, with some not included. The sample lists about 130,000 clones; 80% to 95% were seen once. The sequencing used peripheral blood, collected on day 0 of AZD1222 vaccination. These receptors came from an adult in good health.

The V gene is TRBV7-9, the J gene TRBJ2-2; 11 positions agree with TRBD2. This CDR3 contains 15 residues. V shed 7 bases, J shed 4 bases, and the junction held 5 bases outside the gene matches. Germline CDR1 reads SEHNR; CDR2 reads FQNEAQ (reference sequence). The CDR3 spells CASTLSGRATGELFF. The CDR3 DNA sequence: TGTGCCAGCACTCTTAGCGGGAGGGCCACCGGGGAGCTGTTTTTT.

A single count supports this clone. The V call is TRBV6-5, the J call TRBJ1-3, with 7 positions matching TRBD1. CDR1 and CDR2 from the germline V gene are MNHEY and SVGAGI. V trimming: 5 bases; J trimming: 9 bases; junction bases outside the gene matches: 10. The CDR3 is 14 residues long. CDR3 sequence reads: CASSLGQFDSTIYF. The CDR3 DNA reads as TGTGCCAGCAGTCTGGGACAGTTCGATAGCACCATATATTTT.

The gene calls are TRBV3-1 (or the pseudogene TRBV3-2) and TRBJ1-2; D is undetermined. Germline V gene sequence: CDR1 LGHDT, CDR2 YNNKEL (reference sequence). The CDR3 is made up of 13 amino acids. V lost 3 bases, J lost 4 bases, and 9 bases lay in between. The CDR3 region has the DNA TGTGCCAGCAGCCACGGACGGAGCTATGGCTACACCTTC. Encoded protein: CASSHGRSYGYTF.

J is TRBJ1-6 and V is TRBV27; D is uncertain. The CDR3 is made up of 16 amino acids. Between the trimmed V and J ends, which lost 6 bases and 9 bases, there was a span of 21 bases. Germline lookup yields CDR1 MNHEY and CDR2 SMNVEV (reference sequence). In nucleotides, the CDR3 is TGTGCCAGCAGCTCCCCCTTGCGGGATCTGAGTTCACCCCTCCACTTT. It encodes CASSSPLRDLSSPLHF.

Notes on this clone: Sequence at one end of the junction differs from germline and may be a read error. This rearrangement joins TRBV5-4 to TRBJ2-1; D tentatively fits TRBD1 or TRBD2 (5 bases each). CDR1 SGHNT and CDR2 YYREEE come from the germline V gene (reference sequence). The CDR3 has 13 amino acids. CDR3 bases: TGTGCCAGCAGTTCACGCTGGGGACCGGACGTAGTCTTC. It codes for CASSSRWGPDVVF.

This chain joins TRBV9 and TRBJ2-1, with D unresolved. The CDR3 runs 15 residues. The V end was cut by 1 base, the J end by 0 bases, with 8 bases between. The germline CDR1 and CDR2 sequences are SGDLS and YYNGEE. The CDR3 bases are TGTGCCAGCAGCGTAAAGATTAGCTCCTACAATGAGCAGTTCTTC. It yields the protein CASSVKISSYNEQFF.

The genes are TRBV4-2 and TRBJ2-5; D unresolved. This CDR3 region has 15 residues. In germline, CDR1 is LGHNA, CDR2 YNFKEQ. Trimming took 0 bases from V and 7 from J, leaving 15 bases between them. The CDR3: CASSQDRSAPGTQYF. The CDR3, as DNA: TGTGCCAGCAGCCAAGATCGGAGCGCCCCGGGGACCCAGTACTTC.

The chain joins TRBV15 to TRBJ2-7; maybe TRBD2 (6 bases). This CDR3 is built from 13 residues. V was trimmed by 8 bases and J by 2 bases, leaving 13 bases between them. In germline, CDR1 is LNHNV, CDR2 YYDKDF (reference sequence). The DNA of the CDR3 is TGTGCCACCGGGATGGGAGGACCCTACGAGCAGTACTTC. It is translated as CATGMGGPYEQYF.

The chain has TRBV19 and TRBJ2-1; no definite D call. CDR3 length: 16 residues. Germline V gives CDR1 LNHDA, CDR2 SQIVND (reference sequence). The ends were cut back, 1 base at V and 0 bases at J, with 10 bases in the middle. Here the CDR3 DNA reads TGTGCCAGTAGTATAGGACCTGGTTTCTCCTACAATGAGCAGTTCTTC. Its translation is CASSIGPGFSYNEQFF.

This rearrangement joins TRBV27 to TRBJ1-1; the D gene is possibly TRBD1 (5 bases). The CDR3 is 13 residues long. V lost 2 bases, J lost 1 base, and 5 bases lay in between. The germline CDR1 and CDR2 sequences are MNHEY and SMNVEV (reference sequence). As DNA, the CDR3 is TGTGCCAGCAGTTTAGGACAGAACACTGAAGCTTTCTTT. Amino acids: CASSLGQNTEAFF.

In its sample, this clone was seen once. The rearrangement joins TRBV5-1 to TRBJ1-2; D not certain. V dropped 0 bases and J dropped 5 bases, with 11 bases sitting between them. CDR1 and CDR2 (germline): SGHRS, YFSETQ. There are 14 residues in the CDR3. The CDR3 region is CASSLDYGHYGYTF. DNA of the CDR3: TGCGCCAGCAGCTTGGATTACGGGCATTATGGCTACACCTTC.

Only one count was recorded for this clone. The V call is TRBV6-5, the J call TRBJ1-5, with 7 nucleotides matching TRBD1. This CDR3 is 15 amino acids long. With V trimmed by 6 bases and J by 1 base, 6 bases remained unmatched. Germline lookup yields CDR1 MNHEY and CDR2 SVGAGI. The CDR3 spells CASSRTGRSNQPQHF. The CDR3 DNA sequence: TGTGCCAGCAGCAGGACAGGTCGCAGCAATCAGCCCCAGCATTTT.

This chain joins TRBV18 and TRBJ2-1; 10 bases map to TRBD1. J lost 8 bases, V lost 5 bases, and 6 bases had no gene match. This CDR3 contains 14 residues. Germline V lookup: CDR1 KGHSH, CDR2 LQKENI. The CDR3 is CASSKETGGDEQFF. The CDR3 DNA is TGTGCCAGCTCAAAGGAGACAGGGGGCGATGAGCAGTTCTTC.

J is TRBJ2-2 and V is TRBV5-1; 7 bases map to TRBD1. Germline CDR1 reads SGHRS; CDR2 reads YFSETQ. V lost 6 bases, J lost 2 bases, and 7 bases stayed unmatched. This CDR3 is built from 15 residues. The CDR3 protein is CASTLGTDNTGELFF. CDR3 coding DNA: TGCGCCAGCACCCTAGGGACAGACAACACCGGGGAGCTGTTTTTT.

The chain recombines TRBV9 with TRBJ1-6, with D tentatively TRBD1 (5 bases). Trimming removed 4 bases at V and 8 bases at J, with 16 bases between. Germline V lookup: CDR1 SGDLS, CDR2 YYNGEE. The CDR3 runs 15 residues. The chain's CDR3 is CASSPRGDGDSPLHF. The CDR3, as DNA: TGTGCCAGCAGCCCCCGGGGGGATGGGGATTCACCCCTCCACTTT.

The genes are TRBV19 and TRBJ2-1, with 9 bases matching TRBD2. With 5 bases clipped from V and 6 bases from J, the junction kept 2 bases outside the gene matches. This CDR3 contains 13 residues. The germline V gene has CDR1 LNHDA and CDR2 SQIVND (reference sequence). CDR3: CASSGGRGNEQFF. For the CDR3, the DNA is TGTGCCAGTAGTGGCGGGAGGGGCAATGAGCAGTTCTTC.

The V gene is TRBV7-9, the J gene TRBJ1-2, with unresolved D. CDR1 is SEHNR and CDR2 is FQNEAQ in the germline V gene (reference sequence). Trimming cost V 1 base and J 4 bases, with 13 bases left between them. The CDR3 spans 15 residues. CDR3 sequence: CASSLGAGSGYGYTF. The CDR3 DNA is TGTGCCAGCAGCTTAGGGGCAGGATCTGGCTATGGCTACACCTTC.

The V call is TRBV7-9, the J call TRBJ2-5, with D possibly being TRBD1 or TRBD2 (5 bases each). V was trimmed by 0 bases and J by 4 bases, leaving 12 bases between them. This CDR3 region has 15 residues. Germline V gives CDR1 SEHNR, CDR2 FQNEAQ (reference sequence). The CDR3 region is CASSLAGQGAETQYF. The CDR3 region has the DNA TGTGCCAGCAGCTTAGCAGGGCAGGGAGCAGAGACCCAGTACTTC.

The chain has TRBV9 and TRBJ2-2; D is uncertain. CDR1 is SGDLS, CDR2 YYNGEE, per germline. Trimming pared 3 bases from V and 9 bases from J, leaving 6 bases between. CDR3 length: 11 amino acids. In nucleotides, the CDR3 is TGTGCCAGCAGCGGTGGTTGGGAGCTGTTTTTT. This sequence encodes CASSGGWELFF. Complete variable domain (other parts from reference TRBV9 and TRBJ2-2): DSGVTQTPKHLITATGQRVTLRCSPRSGDLSVYWYQQSLDQGLQFLIQYYNGEERAKGNILERFSAQQFPDLHSELNLSSLELGDSALYFCASSGGWELFFGEGSRLTVL.

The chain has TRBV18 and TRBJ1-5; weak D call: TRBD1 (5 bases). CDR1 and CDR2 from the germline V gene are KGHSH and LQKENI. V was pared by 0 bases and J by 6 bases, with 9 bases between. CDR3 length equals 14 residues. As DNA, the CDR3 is TGTGCCAGCTCACCACCCAGGGAAGGTCAGCCCCAGCATTTT. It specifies CASSPPREGQPQHF.

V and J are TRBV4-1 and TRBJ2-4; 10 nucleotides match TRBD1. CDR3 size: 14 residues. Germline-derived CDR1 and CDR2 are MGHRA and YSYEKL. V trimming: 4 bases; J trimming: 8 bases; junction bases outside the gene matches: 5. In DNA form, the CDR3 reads TGCGCCAGCAGCCCGGGACAGGGGAGAGACATTCAGTACTTC. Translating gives CASSPGQGRDIQYF.

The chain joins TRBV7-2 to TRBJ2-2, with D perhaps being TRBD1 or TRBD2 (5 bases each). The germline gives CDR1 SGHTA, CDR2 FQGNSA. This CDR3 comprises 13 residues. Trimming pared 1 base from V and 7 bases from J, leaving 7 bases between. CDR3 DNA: TGTGCCAGCAGCTTAGGGGGGAACGGGGAGCTGTTTTTT. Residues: CASSLGGNGELFF.

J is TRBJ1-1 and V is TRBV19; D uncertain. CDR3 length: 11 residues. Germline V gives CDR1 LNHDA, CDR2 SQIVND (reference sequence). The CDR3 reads CAVTGDWQAFF. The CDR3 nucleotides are TGTGCTGTGACCGGCGATTGGCAAGCTTTCTTT.

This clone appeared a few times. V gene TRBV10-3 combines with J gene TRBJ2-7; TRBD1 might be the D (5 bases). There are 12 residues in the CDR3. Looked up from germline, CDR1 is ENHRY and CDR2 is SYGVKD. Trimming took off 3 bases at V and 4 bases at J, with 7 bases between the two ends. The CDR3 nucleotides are TGTGCCATCAGTGAAGCAGGGTACGAGCAGTACTTC. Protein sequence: CAISEAGYEQYF.

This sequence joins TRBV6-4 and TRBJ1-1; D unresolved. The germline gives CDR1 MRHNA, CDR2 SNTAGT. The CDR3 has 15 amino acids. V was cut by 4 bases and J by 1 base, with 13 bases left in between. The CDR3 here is CASSVQPGRNTEAFF. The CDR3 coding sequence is TGTGCCAGCAGTGTACAACCGGGTCGGAACACTGAAGCTTTCTTT.